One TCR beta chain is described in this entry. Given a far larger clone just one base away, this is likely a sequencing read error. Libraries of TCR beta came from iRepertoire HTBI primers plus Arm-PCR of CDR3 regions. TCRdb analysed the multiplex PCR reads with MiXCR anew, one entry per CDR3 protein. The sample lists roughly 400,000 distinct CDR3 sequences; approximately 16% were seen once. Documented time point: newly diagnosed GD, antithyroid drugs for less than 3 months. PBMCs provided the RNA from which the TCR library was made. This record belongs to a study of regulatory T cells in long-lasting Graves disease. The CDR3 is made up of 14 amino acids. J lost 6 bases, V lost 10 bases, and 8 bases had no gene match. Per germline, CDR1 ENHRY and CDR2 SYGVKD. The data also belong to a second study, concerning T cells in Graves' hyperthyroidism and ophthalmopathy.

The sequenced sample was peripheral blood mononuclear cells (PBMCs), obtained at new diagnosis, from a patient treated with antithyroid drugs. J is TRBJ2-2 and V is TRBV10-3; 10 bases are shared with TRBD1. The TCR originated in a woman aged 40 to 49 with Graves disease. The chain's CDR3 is CASRPGQGPGELFF. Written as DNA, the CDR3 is TGTGCCAGCAGGCCGGGACAGGGGCCCGGGGAGCTGTTTTTT.